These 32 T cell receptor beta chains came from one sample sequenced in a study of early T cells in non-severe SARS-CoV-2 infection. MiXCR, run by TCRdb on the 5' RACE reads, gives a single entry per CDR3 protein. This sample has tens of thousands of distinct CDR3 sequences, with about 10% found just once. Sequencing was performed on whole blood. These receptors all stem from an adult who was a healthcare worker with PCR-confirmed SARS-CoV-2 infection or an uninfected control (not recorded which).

CDR3 residues: CASSQASGGRADTQYF. CDR3 coding DNA: TGCGCCAGCAGCCAAGCATCTGGTGGGAGGGCAGATACGCAGTATTTT. The genes are TRBV4-1 and TRBJ2-3; 7 bases match TRBD2. The V and J ends lost 1 base and 4 bases, in that order; junction bases with no gene match: 8. Germline loops: CDR1 MGHRA, CDR2 YSYEKL. This CDR3 region has 16 residues.

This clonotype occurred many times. This CDR3 is CASSLGQDTDTQYF. CDR3 DNA: TGTGCCAGCAGTCTGGGACAGGATACAGATACGCAGTATTTT. The rearrangement joins TRBV28 to TRBJ2-3; 8 nucleotides match TRBD1. CDR3 length: 14 residues. Germline V gene sequence: CDR1 MDHEN, CDR2 SYDVKM. J was trimmed by 3 bases and V by 5 bases; bases with no gene match: 4.

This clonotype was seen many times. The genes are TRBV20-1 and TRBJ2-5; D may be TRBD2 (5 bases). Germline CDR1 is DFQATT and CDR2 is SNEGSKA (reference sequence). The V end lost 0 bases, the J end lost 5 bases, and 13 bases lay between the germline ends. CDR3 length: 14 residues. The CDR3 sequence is CSARDRLGGETQYF. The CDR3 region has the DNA TGCAGTGCTAGAGATAGGCTGGGCGGGGAGACCCAGTACTTC.

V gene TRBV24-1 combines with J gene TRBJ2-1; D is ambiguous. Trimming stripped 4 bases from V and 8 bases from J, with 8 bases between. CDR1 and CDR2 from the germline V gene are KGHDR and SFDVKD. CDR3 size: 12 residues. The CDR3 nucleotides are TGTGCCACCAGTGAAACGCTAGATGAGCAGTTCTTC. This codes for CATSETLDEQFF.

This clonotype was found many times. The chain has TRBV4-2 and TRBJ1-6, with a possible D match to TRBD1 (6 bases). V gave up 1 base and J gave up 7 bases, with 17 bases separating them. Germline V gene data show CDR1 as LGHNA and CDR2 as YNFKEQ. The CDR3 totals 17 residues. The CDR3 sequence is CASSQVSGGKKNSPLHF. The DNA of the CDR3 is TGTGCCAGCAGCCAAGTTTCGGGGGGCAAGAAGAATTCACCCCTCCACTTT.

CDR3 coding DNA: TGTGCCATCAGTGAGGGCGGCGGCTACACCTTC. Protein product: CAISEGGGYTF. This rearrangement joins TRBV10-3 to TRBJ1-2; D remains unclear. The CDR3 is 11 amino acids. V lost 2 bases to trimming and J lost 8 bases, with 6 bases between them. The germline gives CDR1 ENHRY, CDR2 SYGVKD.

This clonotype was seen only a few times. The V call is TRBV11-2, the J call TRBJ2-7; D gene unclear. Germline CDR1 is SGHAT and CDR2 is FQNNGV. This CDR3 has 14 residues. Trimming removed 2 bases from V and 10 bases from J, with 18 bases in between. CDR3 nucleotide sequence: TGTGCCAGCAGCTTAAGGGTGGCGGAACAGCCCCAGTACTTC. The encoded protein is CASSLRVAEQPQYF. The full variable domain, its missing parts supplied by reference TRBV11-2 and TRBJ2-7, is EAGVAQSPRYKIIEKRQSVAFWCNPISGHATLYWYQQILGQGPKLLIQFQNNGVVDDSQLPKDRFSAERLKGVDSTLKIQPAKLEDSAVYLCASSLRVAEQPQYFGPGTRLTVT.

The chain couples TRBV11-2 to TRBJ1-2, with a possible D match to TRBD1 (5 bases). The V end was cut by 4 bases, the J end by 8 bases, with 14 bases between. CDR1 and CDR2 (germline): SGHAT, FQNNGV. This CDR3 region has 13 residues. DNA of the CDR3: TGTGCCAGCAGCTCTTATCAGGGTCAAGGCTACACCTTC. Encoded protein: CASSSYQGQGYTF.

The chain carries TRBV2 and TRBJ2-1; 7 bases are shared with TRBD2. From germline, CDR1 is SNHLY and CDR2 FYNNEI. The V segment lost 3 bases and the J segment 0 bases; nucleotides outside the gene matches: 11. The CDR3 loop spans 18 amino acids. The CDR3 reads CASSEELAPKSSYNEQFF. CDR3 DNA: TGTGCCAGCAGTGAGGAACTAGCGCCCAAGAGCTCCTACAATGAGCAGTTCTTC.

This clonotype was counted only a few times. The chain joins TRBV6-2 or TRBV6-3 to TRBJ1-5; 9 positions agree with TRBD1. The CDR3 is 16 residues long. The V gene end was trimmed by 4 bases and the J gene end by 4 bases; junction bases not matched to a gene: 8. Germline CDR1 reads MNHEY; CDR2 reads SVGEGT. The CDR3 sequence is CASSSTGGAGNQPQHF. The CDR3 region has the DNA TGTGCCAGCAGTTCTACAGGGGGCGCGGGAAATCAGCCCCAGCATTTT.

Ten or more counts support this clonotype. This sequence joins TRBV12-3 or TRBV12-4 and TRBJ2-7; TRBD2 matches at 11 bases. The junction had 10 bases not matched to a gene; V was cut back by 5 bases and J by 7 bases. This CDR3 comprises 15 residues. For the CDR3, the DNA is TGTGCCAGCAGTACCGTTAGCGGGGGGGCAGGTGAGCAGTACTTC. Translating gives CASSTVSGGAGEQYF.

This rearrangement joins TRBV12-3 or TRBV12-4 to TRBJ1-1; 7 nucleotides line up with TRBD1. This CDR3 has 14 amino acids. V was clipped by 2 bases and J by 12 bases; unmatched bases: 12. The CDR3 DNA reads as TGTGCCAGCAGTTTACCTCCGGGACAGACGTCATCTTTCTTT. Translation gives CASSLPPGQTSSFF.

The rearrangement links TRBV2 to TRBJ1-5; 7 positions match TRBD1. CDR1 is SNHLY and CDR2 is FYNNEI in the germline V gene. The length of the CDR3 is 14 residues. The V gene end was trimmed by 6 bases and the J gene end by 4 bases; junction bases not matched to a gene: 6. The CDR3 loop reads CASRQTGRNQPQHF. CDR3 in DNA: TGTGCCAGCAGACAGACAGGGAGGAATCAGCCCCAGCATTTT.

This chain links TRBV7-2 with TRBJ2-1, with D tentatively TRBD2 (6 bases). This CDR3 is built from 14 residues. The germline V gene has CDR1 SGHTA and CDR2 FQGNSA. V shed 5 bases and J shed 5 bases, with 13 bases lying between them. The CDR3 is CASSKWRGDNEQFF. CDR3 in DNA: TGTGCCAGCAGCAAGTGGCGGGGAGACAATGAGCAGTTCTTC.

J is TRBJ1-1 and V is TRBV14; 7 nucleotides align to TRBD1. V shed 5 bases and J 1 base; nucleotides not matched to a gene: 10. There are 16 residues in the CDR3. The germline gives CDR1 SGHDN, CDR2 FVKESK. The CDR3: CASSEVLGGENTEAFF. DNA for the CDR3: TGTGCCAGCAGCGAAGTACTAGGGGGCGAGAACACTGAAGCTTTCTTT.

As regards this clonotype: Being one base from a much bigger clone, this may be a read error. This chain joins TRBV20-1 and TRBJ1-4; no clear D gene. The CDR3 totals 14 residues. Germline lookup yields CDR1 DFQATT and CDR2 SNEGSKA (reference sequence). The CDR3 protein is CGARDGSADEKLFF. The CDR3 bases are TGCGGTGCTAGAGATGGGTCAGCGGATGAAAAACTGTTTTTT.

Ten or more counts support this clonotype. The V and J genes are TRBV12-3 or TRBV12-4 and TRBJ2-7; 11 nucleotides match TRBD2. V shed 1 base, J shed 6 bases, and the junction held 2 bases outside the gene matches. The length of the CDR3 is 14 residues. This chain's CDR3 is CASSLELAGAEQYF. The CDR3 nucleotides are TGTGCCAGCAGTTTAGAACTAGCGGGAGCCGAGCAGTACTTC.

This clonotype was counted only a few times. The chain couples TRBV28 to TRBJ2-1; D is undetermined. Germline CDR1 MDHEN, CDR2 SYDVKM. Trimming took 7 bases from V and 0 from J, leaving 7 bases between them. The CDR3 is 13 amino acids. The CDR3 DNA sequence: TGTGCCAGCACCACTACCTCCTACAATGAGCAGTTCTTC. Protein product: CASTTTSYNEQFF.

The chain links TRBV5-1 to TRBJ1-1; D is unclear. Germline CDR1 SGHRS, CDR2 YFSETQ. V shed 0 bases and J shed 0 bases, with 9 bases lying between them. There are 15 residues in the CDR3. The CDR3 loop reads CASSLVPALNTEAFF. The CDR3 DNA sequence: TGCGCCAGCAGCTTGGTCCCAGCTTTGAACACTGAAGCTTTCTTT.

The CDR3 DNA reads TGCAGCGTTGAAGTGTCTAGCAGGCTTTTGTCAGATACGCAGTATTTT. It translates to CSVEVSSRLLSDTQYF. The V gene is TRBV29-1, the J gene TRBJ2-3, with D possibly being TRBD2 (5 bases). From germline, CDR1 is SQVTM and CDR2 ANQGSEA. This CDR3 region has 16 residues. V was shortened by 1 base and J by 4 bases, with 18 bases between the two germline ends.

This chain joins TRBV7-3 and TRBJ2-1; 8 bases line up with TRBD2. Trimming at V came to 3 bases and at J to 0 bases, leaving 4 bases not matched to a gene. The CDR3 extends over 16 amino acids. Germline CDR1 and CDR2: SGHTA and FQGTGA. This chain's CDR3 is CASSFKAGASYNEQFF. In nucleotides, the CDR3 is TGTGCCAGCAGCTTCAAAGCGGGAGCCTCCTACAATGAGCAGTTCTTC.

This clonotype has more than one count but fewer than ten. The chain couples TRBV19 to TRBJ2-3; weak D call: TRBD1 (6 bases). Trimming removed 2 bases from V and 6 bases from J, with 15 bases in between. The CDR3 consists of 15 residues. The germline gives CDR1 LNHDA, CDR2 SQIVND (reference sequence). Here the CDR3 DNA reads TGTGCCAGTAGTATATTCATAGGACAGCCGGATACGCAGTATTTT. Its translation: CASSIFIGQPDTQYF.

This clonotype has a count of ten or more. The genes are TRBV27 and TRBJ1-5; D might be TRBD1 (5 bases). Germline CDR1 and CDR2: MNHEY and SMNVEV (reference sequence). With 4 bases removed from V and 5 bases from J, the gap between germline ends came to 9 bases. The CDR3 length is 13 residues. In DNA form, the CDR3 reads TGTGCCAGCAGTTCCAGGGCACATCAGCCCCAGCATTTT. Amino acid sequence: CASSSRAHQPQHF.

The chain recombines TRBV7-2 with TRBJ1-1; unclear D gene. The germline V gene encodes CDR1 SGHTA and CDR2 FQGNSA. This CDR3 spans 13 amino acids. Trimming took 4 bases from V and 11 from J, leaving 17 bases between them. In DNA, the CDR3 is TGTGCCAGCAGCTATAGGCTGGAGTCACAGGCTTTCTTT. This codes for CASSYRLESQAFF.

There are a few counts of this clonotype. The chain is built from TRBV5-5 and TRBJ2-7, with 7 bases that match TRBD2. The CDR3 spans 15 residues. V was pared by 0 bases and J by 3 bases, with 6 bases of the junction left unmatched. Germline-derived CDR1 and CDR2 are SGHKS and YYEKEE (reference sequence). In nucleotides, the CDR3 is TGTGCCAGCAGCTTGGCTCTAGCGGCCCTCTACGAGCAGTACTTC. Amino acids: CASSLALAALYEQYF.

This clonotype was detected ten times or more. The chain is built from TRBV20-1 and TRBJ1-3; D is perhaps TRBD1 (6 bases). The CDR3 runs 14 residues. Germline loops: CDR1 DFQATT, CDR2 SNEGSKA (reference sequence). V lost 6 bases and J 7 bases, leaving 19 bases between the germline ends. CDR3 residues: CSAIWEGGTNTIYF. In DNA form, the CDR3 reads TGCAGTGCGATATGGGAGGGGGGGACGAACACCATATATTTT.

DNA for the CDR3: TGTGCCAGCAGCCAAGATACGCAGCCCAATCAGCCCCAGCATTTT. Amino acids: CASSQDTQPNQPQHF. The chain uses TRBV3-1 and TRBJ1-5; D unclear. The length of the CDR3 is 15 residues. V was trimmed by 0 bases and J by 3 bases, leaving 9 bases between them. CDR1 LGHDT and CDR2 YNNKEL come from the germline V gene (reference sequence).

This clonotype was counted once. The CDR3 loop reads CSVGLVLSETQYF. The CDR3 DNA follows: TGCAGCGTTGGTTTGGTCCTGTCGGAGACCCAGTACTTC. The V and J genes are TRBV29-1 and TRBJ2-5; unclear D gene. The V gene's germline CDR1 is SQVTM and CDR2 ANQGSEA. Trimming took off 4 bases at V and 5 bases at J, with 14 bases between the two ends. CDR3 length: 13 amino acids.

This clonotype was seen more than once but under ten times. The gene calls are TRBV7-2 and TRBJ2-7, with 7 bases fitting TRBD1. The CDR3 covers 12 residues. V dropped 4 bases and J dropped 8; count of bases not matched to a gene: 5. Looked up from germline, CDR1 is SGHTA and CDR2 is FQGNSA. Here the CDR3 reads CASSSRDSKQYF. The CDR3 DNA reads TGTGCCAGCAGCTCACGGGACAGCAAGCAGTACTTC.

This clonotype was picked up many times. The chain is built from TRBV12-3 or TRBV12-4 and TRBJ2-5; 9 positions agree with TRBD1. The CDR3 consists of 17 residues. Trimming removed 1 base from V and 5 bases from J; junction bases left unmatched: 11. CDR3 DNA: TGTGCCAGCAGTTTAGGGATGACAGGGGGTTTTTCGGAGACCCAGTACTTC. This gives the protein CASSLGMTGGFSETQYF.

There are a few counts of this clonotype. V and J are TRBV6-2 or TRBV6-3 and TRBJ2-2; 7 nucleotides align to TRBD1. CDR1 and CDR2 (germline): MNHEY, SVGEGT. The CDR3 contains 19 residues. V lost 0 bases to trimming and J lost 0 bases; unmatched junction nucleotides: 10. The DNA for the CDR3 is TGTGCCAGCAGTTACTCCGCAAACCCCGGGACAGCGAACACCGGGGAGCTGTTTTTT. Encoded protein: CASSYSANPGTANTGELFF.

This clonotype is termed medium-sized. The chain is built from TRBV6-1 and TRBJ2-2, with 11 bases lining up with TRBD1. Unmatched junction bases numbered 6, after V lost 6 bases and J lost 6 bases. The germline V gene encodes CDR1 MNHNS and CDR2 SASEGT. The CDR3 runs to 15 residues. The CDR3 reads CASSKGQGDAGELFF. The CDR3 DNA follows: TGTGCCAGCAGCAAGGGACAGGGGGACGCCGGGGAGCTGTTTTTT.